Listed below are T cell receptor beta chains from one sample, sequenced in a study of T cell responses to AZD1222 COVID-19 vaccine. Clones were read by immunoSEQ multiplex PCR, and TCRdb kept only the in-frame ones, dropping some. The sample lists 100,000 to 140,000 clones, around 93% seen once, with roughly 8.9% in the top ten. Sequencing was performed on peripheral blood, taken 28 days after the second AZD1222 dose. The receptors were gathered from an adult who received the AZD1222 COVID-19 vaccine. Both conserved end residues are part of each CDR3. A D gene is named only where the DNA matches it firmly. Size is stated for part of the rows, as once, few or many counts, or as a class when the clone is expanded.

v_call: TRBV6-2/TRBV6-3
clone_size: few
d_call: .
j_call: TRBJ2-5
cdr3_nt: TGTGCCAGCAGTATGAATCTACAGGAGCCCAGGGAGACCCAGTACTTC
cdr3_aa: CASSMNLQEPRETQYF

v_call: TRBV5-1
clone_size: .
d_call: .
j_call: TRBJ1-5
cdr3_nt: TGCGCCAGCAGCTTAACCGGGGGGAGCGGAGGACCCCAGCATTTT
cdr3_aa: CASSLTGGSGGPQHF

v_call: TRBV27
clone_size: .
d_call: TRBD1
j_call: TRBJ1-2
cdr3_nt: TGTGCCAGCAGTTTAGGAGGGAGGGGGCATATCTATGGCTACACCTTC
cdr3_aa: CASSLGGRGHIYGYTF

v_call: TRBV28
clone_size: .
d_call: TRBD1
j_call: TRBJ1-2
cdr3_nt: TGTGCCAGCAGTTTATACCGACAGGGAACTAACTATGGCTACACCTTC
cdr3_aa: CASSLYRQGTNYGYTF

v_call: TRBV6-2/TRBV6-3
clone_size: once
d_call: .
j_call: TRBJ2-4
cdr3_nt: TGTGCCAGCAGTTACGGGGCTCTAGCCAAAAACATTCAGTACTTC
cdr3_aa: CASSYGALAKNIQYF

v_call: TRBV27
clone_size: .
d_call: .
j_call: TRBJ1-6
cdr3_nt: TGTGCCAGCAGTTCTCTTAGCTCCTATAATTCACCCCTCCACTTT
cdr3_aa: CASSSLSSYNSPLHF

v_call: TRBV5-4
clone_size: .
d_call: .
j_call: TRBJ2-5
cdr3_nt: TGTGCCAGCAGCCCGGAGGGCAGGCAAGAGACCCAGTACTTC
cdr3_aa: CASSPEGRQETQYF

v_call: TRBV11-2
clone_size: .
d_call: TRBD2
j_call: TRBJ2-3
cdr3_nt: TGTGCCAGCAGGAAAACTAGCGCGGATACGCAGTATTTT
cdr3_aa: CASRKTSADTQYF

v_call: TRBV6-4
clone_size: once
d_call: TRBD2
j_call: TRBJ2-1
cdr3_nt: TGTGCCAGCAGTGGATTAGCGGGGTACAATGAGCAGTTCTTC
cdr3_aa: CASSGLAGYNEQFF

v_call: TRBV4-2
clone_size: .
d_call: TRBD2
j_call: TRBJ2-3
cdr3_nt: TGTGCCAGCAGCCAAGATCTCGCGGGGGGGGTTCCTACGCAGTATTTT
cdr3_aa: CASSQDLAGGVPTQYF

v_call: TRBV11-3
clone_size: once
d_call: .
j_call: TRBJ2-1
cdr3_nt: TGTGCCAGCAGCTTAACCGACTCTAACCGCGAGCAGTTCTTC
cdr3_aa: CASSLTDSNREQFF

v_call: TRBV6-2/TRBV6-3
clone_size: .
d_call: TRBD1
j_call: TRBJ1-2
cdr3_nt: TGTGCCAGCAGCCTGACAGGGGGCCTTGGCTACACCTTC
cdr3_aa: CASSLTGGLGYTF

v_call: TRBV30
clone_size: .
d_call: TRBD2
j_call: TRBJ2-1
cdr3_nt: TGTGCCTGGACTAGCGGGGGGGCTTATGCCTTCTACAATGAGCAGTTCTTC
cdr3_aa: CAWTSGGAYAFYNEQFF

v_call: TRBV18
clone_size: .
d_call: TRBD2
j_call: TRBJ2-2
cdr3_nt: TGTGCCAGCTCATCAGCGGGAGGGAAGAACACCGGGGAGCTGTTTTTT
cdr3_aa: CASSSAGGKNTGELFF

v_call: TRBV4-2
clone_size: .
d_call: .
j_call: TRBJ2-5
cdr3_nt: TGTGCCAGCAGCCAGGACAGATCCCTACAAGAGACCCAGTACTTC
cdr3_aa: CASSQDRSLQETQYF

v_call: TRBV11-2
clone_size: .
d_call: .
j_call: TRBJ1-3
cdr3_nt: TGTGCCAGCAGCCGCTACCAGAGCTCTGGAAACACCATATATTTT
cdr3_aa: CASSRYQSSGNTIYF

v_call: TRBV29-1
clone_size: once
d_call: TRBD2
j_call: TRBJ2-5
cdr3_nt: TGCAGCGTTGCCCAGGGTAGCGGGAGAGAAGAGACCCAGTACTTC
cdr3_aa: CSVAQGSGREETQYF

v_call: TRBV6-5
clone_size: .
d_call: .
j_call: TRBJ1-2
cdr3_nt: TGTGCCAGCAGTCTACAACAAGGGGCTTATGGCTACACCTTC
cdr3_aa: CASSLQQGAYGYTF

v_call: TRBV5-1
clone_size: few
d_call: TRBD2
j_call: TRBJ2-1
cdr3_nt: TGCGCCAGCAGCTTAGTAGCGGGGGGGCAAGGTAATGAGCAGTTCTTC
cdr3_aa: CASSLVAGGQGNEQFF

v_call: TRBV5-4
clone_size: once
d_call: .
j_call: TRBJ2-5
cdr3_nt: TGTGCCAGCGAACGTCCGGGTCCCCAAGAGACCCAGTACTTC
cdr3_aa: CASERPGPQETQYF

v_call: TRBV3-1/TRBV3-2
clone_size: once
d_call: TRBD2
j_call: TRBJ2-5
cdr3_nt: TGTGCCAGCAGCCAAAATAGCGGGGGGCCGGAGACCCAGTACTTC
cdr3_aa: CASSQNSGGPETQYF

v_call: TRBV6-1
clone_size: once
d_call: .
j_call: TRBJ1-5
cdr3_nt: TGTGCCAGCAGTGAATGGGCTGCGCAGCCCCAGCATTTT
cdr3_aa: CASSEWAAQPQHF

v_call: TRBV7-9
clone_size: .
d_call: TRBD2
j_call: TRBJ2-7
cdr3_nt: TGTGCCAGCGGAAGAGCGGGAGGGCCTTTCTACGAGCAGTACTTC
cdr3_aa: CASGRAGGPFYEQYF

v_call: TRBV7-2
clone_size: few
d_call: TRBD1
j_call: TRBJ2-2
cdr3_nt: TGTGCCAGCAGCTTATACAGGGGAGCTGGGGAGCTGTTTTTT
cdr3_aa: CASSLYRGAGELFF

v_call: TRBV9
clone_size: .
d_call: .
j_call: TRBJ1-2
cdr3_nt: TGTGCCAGCAGCGTAGATGGGGTGGGCTATGGCTACACCTTC
cdr3_aa: CASSVDGVGYGYTF

v_call: TRBV2
clone_size: .
d_call: TRBD1
j_call: TRBJ2-6
cdr3_nt: TGTGCCAGCAGGGCCTGGACAGGGCGAATCTCTGGGGCCAACGTCCTGACTTTC
cdr3_aa: CASRAWTGRISGANVLTF

v_call: TRBV4-1
clone_size: .
d_call: TRBD1
j_call: TRBJ1-5
cdr3_nt: TGCGCCAGCAGCCAAGATTCTCGGACAGGGGATCAGCCCCAGCATTTT
cdr3_aa: CASSQDSRTGDQPQHF

v_call: TRBV5-4
clone_size: .
d_call: TRBD1
j_call: TRBJ1-2
cdr3_nt: TGTGCCAGCAGCTTGGCAGGGGGCGACTATGGCTACACCTTC
cdr3_aa: CASSLAGGDYGYTF

v_call: TRBV4-2
clone_size: .
d_call: TRBD2
j_call: TRBJ2-1
cdr3_nt: TGTGCCAGCAGCCAACTGCCCCCGGGGCTAGCGGGAGGTGAGCAGTTCTTC
cdr3_aa: CASSQLPPGLAGGEQFF

v_call: TRBV14
clone_size: once
d_call: TRBD1
j_call: TRBJ2-7
cdr3_nt: TGTGCCAGCAGCCAGGGACAGGGGTTTTACGAGCAGTACTTC
cdr3_aa: CASSQGQGFYEQYF

v_call: TRBV24-1
clone_size: .
d_call: .
j_call: TRBJ1-2
cdr3_nt: TGTGCCACCAGTGACCACTTCAACTATGGCTACACCTTC
cdr3_aa: CATSDHFNYGYTF

v_call: TRBV5-1
clone_size: .
d_call: TRBD2
j_call: TRBJ2-3
cdr3_nt: TGCGCCAGCAGCGTGATCAGACTAGCGACTAGCACAGATACGCAGTATTTT
cdr3_aa: CASSVIRLATSTDTQYF

v_call: TRBV9
clone_size: once
d_call: .
j_call: TRBJ2-1
cdr3_nt: TGTGCCAGCAGCGCACAGGGTACCTACAATGAGCAGTTCTTC
cdr3_aa: CASSAQGTYNEQFF

v_call: TRBV9
clone_size: .
d_call: TRBD1
j_call: TRBJ2-2
cdr3_nt: TGTGCCAGCAGCGGGACAGGGGGGTCCGGGGAGCTGTTTTTT
cdr3_aa: CASSGTGGSGELFF

v_call: TRBV30
clone_size: .
d_call: .
j_call: TRBJ1-2
cdr3_nt: TGTGCCTGGGCCTCCACCACCCATGGCTACACCTTC
cdr3_aa: CAWASTTHGYTF

v_call: TRBV28
clone_size: .
d_call: .
j_call: TRBJ2-5
cdr3_nt: TGTGCCAGCAGTTTATCTGGCAGTCGGCAGGGGCTGGGAGAAGAGACCCAGTACTTC
cdr3_aa: CASSLSGSRQGLGEETQYF

v_call: TRBV30
clone_size: .
d_call: .
j_call: TRBJ1-2
cdr3_nt: TGTGCCCATGGGGGGCAGGGTTATGGCTACACCTTC
cdr3_aa: CAHGGQGYGYTF

v_call: TRBV19
clone_size: .
d_call: .
j_call: TRBJ2-7
cdr3_nt: TGTGCCAGTAGAGAAACCACCAGCTCCTACGAGCAGTACTTC
cdr3_aa: CASRETTSSYEQYF

v_call: TRBV10-3
clone_size: .
d_call: .
j_call: TRBJ2-7
cdr3_nt: TGTGCCATCAGTGAAGCTTACGAGCAGTACTTC
cdr3_aa: CAISEAYEQYF

v_call: TRBV24-1
clone_size: .
d_call: TRBD1
j_call: TRBJ2-5
cdr3_nt: TGTGCCACCAGTGATCCAGGGGGGACCCAGTACTTC
cdr3_aa: CATSDPGGTQYF

v_call: TRBV27
clone_size: .
d_call: TRBD1
j_call: TRBJ1-2
cdr3_nt: TGTGCCAGCTTTGGGGACAGGGAGGATGGCTACACCTTC
cdr3_aa: CASFGDREDGYTF

v_call: TRBV7-9
clone_size: .
d_call: .
j_call: TRBJ1-2
cdr3_nt: TGTGCCAGCAGCTTAGCCGGAGGGACTAATTATGGCTACACCTTC
cdr3_aa: CASSLAGGTNYGYTF

v_call: TRBV19
clone_size: .
d_call: .
j_call: TRBJ2-3
cdr3_nt: TGTGCCAGTAGTAGGAGGACACCTAGCACAGATACGCAGTATTTT
cdr3_aa: CASSRRTPSTDTQYF

v_call: TRBV2
clone_size: .
d_call: .
j_call: TRBJ1-1
cdr3_nt: TGTGCCAGCAGTGAACAGGGAGGAACTGAAGCTTTCTTT
cdr3_aa: CASSEQGGTEAFF

v_call: TRBV2
clone_size: .
d_call: TRBD1
j_call: TRBJ1-2
cdr3_nt: TGTGCCAGCAGCGCGACAGGGGTGGGCTACACCTTC
cdr3_aa: CASSATGVGYTF

v_call: TRBV28
clone_size: .
d_call: .
j_call: TRBJ1-6
cdr3_nt: TGTGCCAGCAGTTTACGTGGGGGGAATTCACCCCTCCACTTT
cdr3_aa: CASSLRGGNSPLHF